This entry concerns a single T cell receptor beta chain. This entry comes from a study of cytomegalovirus exposure and HLA in healthy donors. In the PCR, 60 Vbeta and 13 Jbeta primers were used. Generated by immunoSEQ multiplex PCR, the TCRdb table keeps only in-frame clones and is missing some. The sample has approximately 100,000 clones, 70% to 85% seen once; the top ten hold roughly 1.2%. Germline CDR1 and CDR2: SGHAT and FQNNGV. V was cut by 5 bases and J by 2 bases, with 16 bases left in between. This CDR3 contains 15 residues. Material for sequencing was PBMCs. This chain connects TRBV11-2 to TRBJ2-7, with D perhaps matching TRBD1 (5 bases). The sequence came from a woman younger than 30 in good health and CMV-seronegative. CDR3: CASSRHLDSPYEQYF. CDR3 nucleotide sequence: TGTGCCAGCAGCCGCCACCTTGACAGCCCCTACGAGCAGTACTTC. Full variable domain (missing parts from reference TRBV11-2 and TRBJ2-7): EAGVAQSPRYKIIEKRQSVAFWCNPISGHATLYWYQQILGQGPKLLIQFQNNGVVDDSQLPKDRFSAERLKGVDSTLKIQPAKLEDSAVYLCASSRHLDSPYEQYFGPGTRLTVT.